A selection of T cell receptor beta chains follows, all from one sample in a study of blood T cells in healthy people across ages. MiXCR was run by TCRdb on the 5' RACE reads, yielding one entry per CDR3 protein. The sample shows 890,000 or so distinct CDR3 sequences, around 62% of them seen only once. Specimen: blood. These receptors all come from a young man in good health. The conserved cysteine and the conserved F or W are not part of the CDR3 here.

V gene: TRBV12-3/TRBV12-4
CDR3 protein: ASSFGRSSYNSPLH

V gene: TRBV20-1
CDR3 protein: SARDWDSTYEQY

V gene: TRBV7-3
CDR3 protein: ASSPGLAGVGEQF

V gene: TRBV7-3
CDR3 protein: ASSPGTGDLYT

V gene: TRBV9
CDR3 protein: ASSVYGGQGEQF

V gene: TRBV6-2/TRBV6-3
CDR3 protein: ASSFTSEAYNEQF

V gene: TRBV20-1
CDR3 protein: SARERGRNPPVHPAF

V gene: TRBV6-2/TRBV6-3
CDR3 protein: ASSSKRPDQPQH

V gene: TRBV20-1
CDR3 protein: SAKPGNLSPLH

V gene: TRBV9
CDR3 protein: ASSVGPNVLT

V gene: TRBV10-3
CDR3 protein: AISKSGGASYEQF

V gene: TRBV9
CDR3 protein: ASSVGLAGSTQY

V gene: TRBV4-1
CDR3 protein: ASSPHEAVSNQPQH

V gene: TRBV7-3
CDR3 protein: ALEGADDPYNEQF

V gene: TRBV30
CDR3 protein: AWSLNQGASQPQH

V gene: TRBV15
CDR3 protein: ATSRGGFGGRPENIQY

V gene: TRBV7-3
CDR3 protein: ASSLTPLGGYKNIQY

V gene: TRBV20-1
CDR3 protein: SARGRFRDTEAF

V gene: TRBV7-2
CDR3 protein: ASSRDLAGGTDTQY

V gene: TRBV7-2
CDR3 protein: ASSYEANEQF

V gene: TRBV4-2
CDR3 protein: ASSQDWGRTDTQY

V gene: TRBV6-4
CDR3 protein: ASISRPGTVKGRNPYEQY

V gene: TRBV29-1
CDR3 protein: SVEEGGGYEQY

V gene: TRBV6-6
CDR3 protein: ASKAADTQY

V gene: TRBV4-2
CDR3 protein: ASSQEPGQGFSAQH

V gene: TRBV20-1
CDR3 protein: SASPPANEQY

V gene: TRBV29-1
CDR3 protein: SGGTWTGNEQF

V gene: TRBV7-9
CDR3 protein: ASSLAMAAVYNSPLH

V gene: TRBV12-3/TRBV12-4
CDR3 protein: ASSPTGGDVDTQY

V gene: TRBV10-3
CDR3 protein: AVSESRTAGGYGYT

V gene: TRBV5-1
CDR3 protein: ASSEQGRNTGELF

V gene: TRBV7-2
CDR3 protein: ASSLSTGTGGDEQF

V gene: TRBV2
CDR3 protein: ASSESGQRIQETQY

V gene: TRBV4-3
CDR3 protein: ASSQESGTNYEQY

V gene: TRBV12-3/TRBV12-4
CDR3 protein: ASSPGGGRGETQY

V gene: TRBV7-2
CDR3 protein: ASSLALASGTDTQY

V gene: TRBV6-1
CDR3 protein: ASSKGTDSSNQPQH